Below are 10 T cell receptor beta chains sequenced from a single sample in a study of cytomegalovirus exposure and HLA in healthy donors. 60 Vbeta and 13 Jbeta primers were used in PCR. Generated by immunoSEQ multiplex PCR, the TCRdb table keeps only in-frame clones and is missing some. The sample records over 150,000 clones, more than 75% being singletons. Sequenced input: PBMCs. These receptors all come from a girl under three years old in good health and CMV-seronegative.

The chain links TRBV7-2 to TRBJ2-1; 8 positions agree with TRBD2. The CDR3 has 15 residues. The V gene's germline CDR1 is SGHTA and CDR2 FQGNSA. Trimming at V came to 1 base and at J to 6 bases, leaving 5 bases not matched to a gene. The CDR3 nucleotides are TGTGCCAGCAGCTTAGGATCCGGGACTAGCAATGAGCAGTTCTTC. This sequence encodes CASSLGSGTSNEQFF.

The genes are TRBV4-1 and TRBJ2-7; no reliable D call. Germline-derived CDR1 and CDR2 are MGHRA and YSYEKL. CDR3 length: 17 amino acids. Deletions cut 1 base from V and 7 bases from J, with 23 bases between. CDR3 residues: CASSQAPQVPLRYEQYF. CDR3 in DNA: TGCGCCAGCAGCCAAGCCCCTCAGGTTCCCCTACGGTATGAGCAGTACTTC.

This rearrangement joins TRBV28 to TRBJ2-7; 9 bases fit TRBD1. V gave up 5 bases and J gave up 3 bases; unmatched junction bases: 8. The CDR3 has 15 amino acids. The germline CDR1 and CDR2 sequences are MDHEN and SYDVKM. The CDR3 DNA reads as TGTGCCAGCAGTCACAGGGGGCGGCTGGTCTACGAGCAGTACTTC. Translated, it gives CASSHRGRLVYEQYF.

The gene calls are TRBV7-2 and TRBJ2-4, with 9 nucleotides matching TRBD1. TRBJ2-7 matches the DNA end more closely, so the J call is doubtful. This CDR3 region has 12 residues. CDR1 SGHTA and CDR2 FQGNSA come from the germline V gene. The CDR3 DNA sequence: TGTGCCAGCAGCTTGACAGGGGGCGAGCAGTACTTC. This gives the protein CASSLTGGEQYF.

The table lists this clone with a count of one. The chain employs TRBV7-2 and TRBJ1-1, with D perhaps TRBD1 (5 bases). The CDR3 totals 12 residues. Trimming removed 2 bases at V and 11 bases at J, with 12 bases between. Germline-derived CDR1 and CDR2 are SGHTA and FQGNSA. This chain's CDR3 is CASSLQRTKAFF. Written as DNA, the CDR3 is TGTGCCAGCAGCTTACAGAGGACAAAGGCTTTCTTT.

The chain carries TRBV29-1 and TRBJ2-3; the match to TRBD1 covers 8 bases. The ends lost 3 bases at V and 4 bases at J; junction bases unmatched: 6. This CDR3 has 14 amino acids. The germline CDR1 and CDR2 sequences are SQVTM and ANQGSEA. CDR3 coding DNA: TGCAGCGTTGATTCGGCAGGGGGCGCAGATACGCAGTATTTT. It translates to CSVDSAGGADTQYF.

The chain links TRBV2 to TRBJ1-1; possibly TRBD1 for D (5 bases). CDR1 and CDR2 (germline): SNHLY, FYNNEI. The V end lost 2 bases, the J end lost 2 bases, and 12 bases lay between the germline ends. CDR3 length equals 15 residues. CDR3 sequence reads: CASSESSGGNTEAFF. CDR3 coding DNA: TGTGCCAGCAGTGAAAGTTCGGGGGGTAACACTGAAGCTTTCTTT. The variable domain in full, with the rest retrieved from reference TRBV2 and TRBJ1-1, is EPEVTQTPSHQVTQMGQEVILRCVPISNHLYFYWYRQILGQKVEFLVSFYNNEISEKSEIFDDQFSVERPDGSNFTLKIRSTKLEDSAMYFCASSESSGGNTEAFFGQGTRLTVV.

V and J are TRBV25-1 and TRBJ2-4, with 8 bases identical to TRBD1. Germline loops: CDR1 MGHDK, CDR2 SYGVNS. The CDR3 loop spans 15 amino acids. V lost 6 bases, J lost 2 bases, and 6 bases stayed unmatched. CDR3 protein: CASRETGESKNIQYF. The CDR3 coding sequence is TGTGCCAGCAGAGAGACAGGGGAGTCCAAAAACATTCAGTACTTC.

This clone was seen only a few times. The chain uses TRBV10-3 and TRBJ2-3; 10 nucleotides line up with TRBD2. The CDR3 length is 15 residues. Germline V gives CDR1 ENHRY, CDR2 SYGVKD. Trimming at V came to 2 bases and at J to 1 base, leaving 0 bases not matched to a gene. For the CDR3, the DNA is TGTGCCATCAGTGAGGGACTAGCGGGCACAGATACGCAGTATTTT. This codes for CAISEGLAGTDTQYF.

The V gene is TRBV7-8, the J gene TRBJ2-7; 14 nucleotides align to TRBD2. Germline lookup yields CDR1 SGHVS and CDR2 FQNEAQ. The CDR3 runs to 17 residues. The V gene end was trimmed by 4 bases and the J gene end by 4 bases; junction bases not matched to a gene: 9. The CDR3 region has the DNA TGTGCCAGCAGCTCACCGGGACTAGCGGGGGTGGGGTACGAGCAGTACTTC. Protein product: CASSSPGLAGVGYEQYF.